There are a few counts of the clone carrying this T cell receptor beta chain. Its cognate antigen is unknown. This sample is part of a study of T-cell reconstitution after alpha-beta-depleted transplantation in children. General observations from the study: Alpha-beta T cells about two months after transplant reportedly derived from several hundred expanded graft clones. Counts and diversity of T cells one year after transplant came mostly from newly produced T cells.

The TCRbeta library incorporated unique molecular identifiers. TCRdb re-analysed the PCR reads in MiXCR, keeping a single row per CDR3 protein. The sample yields about 830,000 distinct CDR3 sequences, roughly 16% seen once. V lost 5 bases, J lost 13 bases, and 7 bases stayed unmatched. CDR1 and CDR2 (germline): MNHEY, SMNVEV (reference sequence). The CDR3 is made up of 12 amino acids. The chain links TRBV27 to TRBJ2-3; 9 nucleotides line up with TRBD2. The sequence came from a male patient aged 10 to 17 who had a stem cell transplant for acute lymphoblastic leukemia, so the T cells may come from the graft donor. Sample: PBMCs, mostly from graft donor cells, taken 360 days after TCRalphabeta/CD19-depleted stem cell transplant. In nucleotides, the CDR3 is TGTGCCAGCAGTATTGTAGCGGGAGAGGAGTATTTT. This sequence encodes CASSIVAGEEYF.